The sequence of this T cell receptor beta chain was determined in a study of blood T cell repertoires in COVID-19. On the study more broadly: Both acute and convalescent COVID-19 samples were obtained from the United States, Italy and Spain.

This CDR3 has 12 amino acids. V was cut by 4 bases and J by 1 base, with 4 bases left in between. The germline gives CDR1 SNHLY, CDR2 FYNNEI. Sequencing used immunoSEQ multiplex PCR; TCRdb keeps in-frame clones, though not all of them. The repertoire holds about 130,000 clones, with approximately 80% as singletons. V and J are TRBV2 and TRBJ1-1; D remains ambiguous. Sample: peripheral blood. This TCR came from a man aged 65 to 85 with acute or convalescent COVID-19. This chain's CDR3 is CASSAENTEAFF. The CDR3 coding sequence is TGTGCCAGCAGTGCAGAGAACACTGAAGCTTTCTTT.